Given below is one TCR beta chain in context. This sample stems from a study of shared clonotypes between healthy human individuals. Naive CD8 cells lacked CD45RO and underwent positive selection for CCR7, leaving out terminally differentiated effector memory CD45RA+ cells. A deep-level run was used for the assay. Replicate PCRs for sorted subsets used around 200 ng DNA; this equaled about 30,000 T cell genomes. This table comes from immunoSEQ multiplex PCR, and its TCRdb copy is limited to in-frame clones, with some not included. The sample has about 2 million clones, less than 95% seen once. The CDR3 runs to 18 residues. V lost 8 bases to trimming and J lost 1 base; unmatched junction nucleotides: 17. The germline V gene has CDR1 LNHDA and CDR2 SQIVND (reference sequence).

The TCR was taken from a young man in good health. The sample consisted of naive CD8+ T cells sorted from blood. The rearrangement joins TRBV19 to TRBJ2-3; 8 nucleotides align to TRBD2. CDR3 residues: CASHNPTETGLGTDTQYF. The CDR3 bases are TGTGCCAGTCACAATCCGACCGAGACGGGACTAGGCACAGATACGCAGTATTTT.